The T cell receptor (beta chain) described here comes from a study of blood T cell repertoires in COVID-19. Study-wide context: Samples of COVID-19 (acute and convalescent) were obtained from the United States, Italy and Spain.

The cohort comprised adults aged 18 to 89 years residing in 20 to 30 US areas. Cohorts were based on clinical histories the participants reported. Original processing methods: Using reference gene primer amplification, nucleated cell counts were estimated. TCRdb's copy holds only in-frame clones and misses some; the assay was immunoSEQ multiplex PCR. The V and J calls and clone size are taken from that table; D and trimming were inferred from the DNA. The sample contains 120,000 to 150,000 clones, approximately 87% of which appear only once. This CDR3 has 14 residues. The ends lost 10 bases at V and 2 bases at J; junction bases unmatched: 11. Per germline, CDR1 LNHDA and CDR2 SQIVND (reference sequence).

This clonotype originated in a woman aged 30 to 39 with acute COVID-19. Sequenced input: PBMCs or T cells enriched from blood (not recorded which). The chain employs TRBV19 and TRBJ2-7; 7 nucleotides align to TRBD1. The CDR3 DNA reads TGTGCCATTTTAACAGGGGCCGGTCCCTACGAGCAGTACTTC. It is translated as CAILTGAGPYEQYF.